The 12 T cell receptor beta chains reported below all come from one sample, sequenced in a study of cytomegalovirus exposure and HLA in healthy donors. The PCR ran on 60 Vbeta and 13 Jbeta primers. The protocol was immunoSEQ multiplex PCR, while the TCRdb copy is restricted to in-frame clones and leaves out a portion. The sample carries some 100,000 clones, around 72% recorded once. The sequencing input was PBMCs. Source of these receptors: a male donor in good health and CMV-seropositive.

The chain couples TRBV7-2 to TRBJ1-2; unclear D gene. The CDR3 spans 15 residues. V was clipped by 1 base and J by 7 bases, with 16 bases between them. Germline V gene lookup returns CDR1 SGHTA and CDR2 FQGNSA. The CDR3 DNA sequence: TGTGCCAGCAGCTTAGACGGAGGACGGACCACTGGCTACACCTTC. This sequence encodes CASSLDGGRTTGYTF.

V gene TRBV5-1 combines with J gene TRBJ1-2; D unclear. In germline, CDR1 is SGHRS, CDR2 YFSETQ. This CDR3 is 16 amino acids long. V lost 3 bases to trimming and J lost 4 bases, with 19 bases between them. CDR3 in amino acids: CASSSLVAGGSYGYTF. Written as DNA, the CDR3 is TGCGCCAGCAGCTCCCTCGTGGCAGGAGGAAGCTATGGCTACACCTTC.

The chain recombines TRBV10-3 with TRBJ2-1, with 7 bases fitting TRBD1. The CDR3 loop spans 16 amino acids. J gave up 0 bases and V 7 bases, and 9 bases lay outside the gene matches. The V gene's germline CDR1 is ENHRY and CDR2 SYGVKD. In DNA, the CDR3 is TGTGCCATCAACTACGAGGACAGGAACTCCTACAATGAGCAGTTCTTC. As protein: CAINYEDRNSYNEQFF.

The chain couples TRBV10-1 to TRBJ1-6; possible D gene TRBD1, 5 bases. The CDR3 is made up of 13 amino acids. V lost 2 bases to trimming and J lost 6 bases, with 5 bases between them. Per the germline V gene, CDR1 is WNHNN and CDR2 is SYGVQD (reference sequence). The CDR3 protein is CASSEDSNSPLHF. The CDR3, as DNA: TGCGCCAGCAGTGAGGACAGTAATTCACCCCTCCACTTT.

This sequence joins TRBV25-1 and TRBJ2-7; 7 bases map to TRBD1. Losses at the gene ends were 5 bases for V and 2 bases for J; bases not matched to a gene: 9. The CDR3 has 15 amino acids. Germline CDR1 is MGHDK and CDR2 is SYGVNS. DNA of the CDR3: TGTGCCAGCAGTCCACGGGACAGCGAAACCTACGAGCAGTACTTC. Translating it yields CASSPRDSETYEQYF.

The chain combines TRBV5-1 with TRBJ1-2, with 10 bases fitting TRBD1. Germline loops: CDR1 SGHRS, CDR2 YFSETQ. After removal of 4 bases from V and 3 bases from J, the junction contained 6 bases not matched to a gene. The CDR3 is made up of 15 amino acids. The CDR3 reads CASSPRQGAHYGYTF. DNA for the CDR3: TGCGCCAGCAGCCCCAGACAGGGGGCACACTATGGCTACACCTTC.

CDR3 nucleotides: TGTGCCAGCAGGATACAGGAGACCCAGTACTTC. As protein: CASRIQETQYF. The chain uses TRBV2 and TRBJ2-5; D gene ambiguous. Per germline, CDR1 SNHLY and CDR2 FYNNEI. Trimming took 6 bases from V and 5 from J, leaving 7 bases between them. The CDR3 spans 11 residues. Based on the CDR3 plus reference TRBV2 and TRBJ2-5, the full variable domain is EPEVTQTPSHQVTQMGQEVILRCVPISNHLYFYWYRQILGQKVEFLVSFYNNEISEKSEIFDDQFSVERPDGSNFTLKIRSTKLEDSAMYFCASRIQETQYFGPGTRLLVL.

This clone has more than one count but fewer than ten. The V gene is TRBV5-4, the J gene TRBJ2-7, with D perhaps TRBD1 (5 bases). Germline V gene data show CDR1 as SGHNT and CDR2 as YYREEE (reference sequence). This CDR3 region has 13 residues. Trimming took 0 bases from V and 2 from J, leaving 6 bases between them. The CDR3 loop reads CASSLDRPYEQYF. For the CDR3, the DNA is TGTGCCAGCAGCTTGGACAGGCCCTACGAGCAGTACTTC.

This clone is a singleton in its sample. The genes are TRBV9 and TRBJ1-2; D remains unclear. This CDR3 comprises 13 residues. Per germline, CDR1 SGDLS and CDR2 YYNGEE. With 0 bases removed from V and 5 bases from J, the gap between germline ends came to 8 bases. In DNA form, the CDR3 reads TGTGCCAGCAGCGTAGGCTTCGGGTATGGCTACACCTTC. This translates into CASSVGFGYGYTF.

The rearrangement links TRBV30 to TRBJ2-5, with 13 bases lining up with TRBD2. Per germline, CDR1 GTSNPN and CDR2 SVGIG (reference sequence). Trimming removed 2 bases from V and 5 bases from J; junction bases left unmatched: 8. This CDR3 region has 16 residues. CDR3 protein: CAWSLLLAGGLETQYF. The CDR3 DNA reads TGTGCCTGGAGTCTACTACTAGCGGGGGGGCTGGAGACCCAGTACTTC.

The chain links TRBV6-5 to TRBJ2-3; a weak D match, TRBD1 (5 bases). V dropped 2 bases and J dropped 0 bases, with 6 bases sitting between them. Germline V gene data show CDR1 as MNHEY and CDR2 as SVGAGI. The CDR3 totals 14 residues. CDR3 residues: CASSYGASTDTQYF. The DNA of the CDR3 is TGTGCCAGCAGTTACGGGGCTAGCACAGATACGCAGTATTTT.

V gene TRBV11-2 combines with J gene TRBJ2-5; D might be TRBD2 (6 bases). Trimming removed 3 bases from V and 2 bases from J, with 13 bases in between. The CDR3 loop spans 15 amino acids. Germline lookup yields CDR1 SGHAT and CDR2 FQNNGV. Written as DNA, the CDR3 is TGTGCCAGCAGCTTTGAAGGGACTTTGCAAGAGACCCAGTACTTC. This translates into CASSFEGTLQETQYF. Looking up the rest from reference TRBV11-2 and TRBJ2-5 gives the full variable domain: EAGVAQSPRYKIIEKRQSVAFWCNPISGHATLYWYQQILGQGPKLLIQFQNNGVVDDSQLPKDRFSAERLKGVDSTLKIQPAKLEDSAVYLCASSFEGTLQETQYFGPGTRLLVL.